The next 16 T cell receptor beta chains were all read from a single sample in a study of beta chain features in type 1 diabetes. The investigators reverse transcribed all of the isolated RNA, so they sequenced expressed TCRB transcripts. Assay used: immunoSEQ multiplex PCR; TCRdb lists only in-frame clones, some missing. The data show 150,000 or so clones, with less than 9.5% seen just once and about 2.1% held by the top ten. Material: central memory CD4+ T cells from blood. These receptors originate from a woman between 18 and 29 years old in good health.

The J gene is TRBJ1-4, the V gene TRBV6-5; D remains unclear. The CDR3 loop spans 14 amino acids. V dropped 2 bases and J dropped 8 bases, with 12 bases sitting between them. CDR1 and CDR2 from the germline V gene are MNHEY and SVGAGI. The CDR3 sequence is CASSYGRRKEKLFF. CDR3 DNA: TGTGCCAGCAGTTACGGGCGCCGTAAAGAAAAACTGTTTTTT.

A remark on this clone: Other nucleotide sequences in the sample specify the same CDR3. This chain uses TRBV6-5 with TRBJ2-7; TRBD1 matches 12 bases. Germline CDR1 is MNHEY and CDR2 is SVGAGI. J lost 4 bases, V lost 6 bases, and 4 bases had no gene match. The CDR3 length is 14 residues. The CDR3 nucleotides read TGTGCCAGCAGCCGGGACAGGGGGCTTTACGAGCAGTACTTC. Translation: CASSRDRGLYEQYF.

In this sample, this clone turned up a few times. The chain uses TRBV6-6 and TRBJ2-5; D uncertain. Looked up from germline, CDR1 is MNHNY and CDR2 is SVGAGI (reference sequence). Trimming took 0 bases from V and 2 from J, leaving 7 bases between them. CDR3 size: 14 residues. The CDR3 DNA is TGTGCCAGCAGTTACTCGACTCAGCAAGAGACCCAGTACTTC. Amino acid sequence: CASSYSTQQETQYF.

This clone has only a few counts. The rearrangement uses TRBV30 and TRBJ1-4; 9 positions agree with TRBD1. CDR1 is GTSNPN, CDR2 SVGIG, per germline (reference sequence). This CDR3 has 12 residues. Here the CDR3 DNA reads TGTGCTTGGGACAGGGACAATGAAAAACTGTTTTTT. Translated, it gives CAWDRDNEKLFF.

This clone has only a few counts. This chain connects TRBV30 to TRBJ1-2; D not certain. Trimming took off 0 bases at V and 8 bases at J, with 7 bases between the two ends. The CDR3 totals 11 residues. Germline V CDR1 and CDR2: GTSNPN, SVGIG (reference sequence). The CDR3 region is CAWSVTGGYTF. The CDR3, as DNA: TGTGCCTGGAGTGTAACCGGGGGCTACACCTTC.

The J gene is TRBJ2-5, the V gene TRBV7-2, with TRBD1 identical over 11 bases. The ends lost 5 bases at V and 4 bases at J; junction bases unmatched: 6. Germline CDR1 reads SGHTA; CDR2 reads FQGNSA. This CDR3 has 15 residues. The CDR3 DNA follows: TGTGCCAGCAGCACGGGGGGGACAGGGGGAGAGACCCAGTACTTC. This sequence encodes CASSTGGTGGETQYF. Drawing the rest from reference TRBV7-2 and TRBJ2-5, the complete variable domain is GAGVSQSPSNKVTEKGKDVELRCDPISGHTALYWYRQSLGQGLEFLIYFQGNSAPDKSGLPSDRFSAERTGGSVSTLTIQRTQQEDSAVYLCASSTGGTGGETQYFGPGTRLLVL.

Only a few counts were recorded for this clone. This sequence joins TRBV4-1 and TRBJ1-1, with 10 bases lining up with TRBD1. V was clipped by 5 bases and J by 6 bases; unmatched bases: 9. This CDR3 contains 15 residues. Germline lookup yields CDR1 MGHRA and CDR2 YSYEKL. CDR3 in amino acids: CASSTHRDRGAEAFF. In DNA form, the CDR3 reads TGCGCCAGCAGCACACACCGGGACAGGGGCGCTGAAGCTTTCTTT.

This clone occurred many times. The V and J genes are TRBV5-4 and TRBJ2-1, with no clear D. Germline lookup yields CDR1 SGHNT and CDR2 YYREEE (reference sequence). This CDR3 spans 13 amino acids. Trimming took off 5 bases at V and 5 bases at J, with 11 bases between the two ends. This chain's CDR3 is CASSRVQDNEQFF. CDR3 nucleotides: TGTGCCAGCAGTCGGGTCCAAGACAATGAGCAGTTCTTC.

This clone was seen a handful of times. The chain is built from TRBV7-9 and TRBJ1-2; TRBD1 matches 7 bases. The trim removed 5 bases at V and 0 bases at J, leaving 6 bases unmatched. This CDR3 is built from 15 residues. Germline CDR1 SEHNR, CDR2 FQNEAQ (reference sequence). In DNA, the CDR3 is TGTGCCAGCAGCCAATCGACAGGGTCTAACTATGGCTACACCTTC. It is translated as CASSQSTGSNYGYTF.

The CDR3 sequence: CASSLSLANNYEQYF. The CDR3 nucleotides are TGTGCCAGCAGCTTATCTCTAGCGAACAACTACGAGCAGTACTTC. This chain joins TRBV7-3 and TRBJ2-7; the D gene is possibly TRBD2 (6 bases). The germline V and J ends were trimmed by 2 bases and 3 bases, with 14 bases remaining between them. The CDR3 loop spans 15 amino acids. The germline V gene encodes CDR1 SGHTA and CDR2 FQGTGA. Full variable domain (remainder filled in from reference TRBV7-3 and TRBJ2-7): GAGVSQTPSNKVTEKGKYVELRCDPISGHTALYWYRQSLGQGPEFLIYFQGTGAADDSGLPNDRFFAVRPEGSVSTLKIQRTERGDSAVYLCASSLSLANNYEQYFGPGTRLTVT.

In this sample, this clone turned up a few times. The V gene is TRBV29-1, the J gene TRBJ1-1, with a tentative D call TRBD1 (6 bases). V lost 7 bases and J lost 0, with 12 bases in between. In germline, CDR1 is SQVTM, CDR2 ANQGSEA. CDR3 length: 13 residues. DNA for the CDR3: TGCAGCGCCGCTGGACAGTTGAACACTGAAGCTTTCTTT. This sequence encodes CSAAGQLNTEAFF.

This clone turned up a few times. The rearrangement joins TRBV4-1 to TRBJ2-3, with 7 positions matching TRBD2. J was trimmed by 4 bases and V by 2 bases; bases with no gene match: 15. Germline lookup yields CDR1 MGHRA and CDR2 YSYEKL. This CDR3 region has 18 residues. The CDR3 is CASSQIMGIGRMADTQYF. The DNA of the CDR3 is TGCGCCAGCAGCCAAATAATGGGGATCGGGAGGATGGCAGATACGCAGTATTTT.

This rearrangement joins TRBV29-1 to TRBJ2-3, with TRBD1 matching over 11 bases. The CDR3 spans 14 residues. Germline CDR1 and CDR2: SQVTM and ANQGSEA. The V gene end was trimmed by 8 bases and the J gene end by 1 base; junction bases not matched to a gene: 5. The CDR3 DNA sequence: TGCAGCATAACGGACAGGGGGCGCACAGATACGCAGTATTTT. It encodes CSITDRGRTDTQYF.

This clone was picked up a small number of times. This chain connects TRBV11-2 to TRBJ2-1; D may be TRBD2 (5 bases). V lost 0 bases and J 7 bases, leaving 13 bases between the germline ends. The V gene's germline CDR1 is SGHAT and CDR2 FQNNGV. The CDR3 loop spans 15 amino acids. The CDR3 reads CASSLERLAINEQFF. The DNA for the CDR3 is TGTGCCAGCAGCTTAGAGAGGCTAGCCATAAATGAGCAGTTCTTC.

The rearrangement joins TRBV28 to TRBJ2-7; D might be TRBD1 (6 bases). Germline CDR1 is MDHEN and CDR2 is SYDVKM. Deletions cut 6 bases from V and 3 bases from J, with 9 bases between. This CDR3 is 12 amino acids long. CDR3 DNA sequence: TGTGCCAGCAGACTGACAGGCTACGAGCAGTACTTC. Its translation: CASRLTGYEQYF.

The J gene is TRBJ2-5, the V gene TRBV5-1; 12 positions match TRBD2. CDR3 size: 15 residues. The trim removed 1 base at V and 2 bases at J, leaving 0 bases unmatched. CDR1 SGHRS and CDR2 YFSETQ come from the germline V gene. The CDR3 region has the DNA TGCGCCAGCAGCTTGACTAGCGGGAGGCAAGAGACCCAGTACTTC. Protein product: CASSLTSGRQETQYF.